A selection of T cell receptor beta chains follows, all from one sample in a study of T-cell memory formation after mild COVID-19. TCRdb redid the calling of the 5' RACE reads with MiXCR, one entry per CDR3 protein. Of some 340,000 distinct CDR3 sequences in the sample, 10% to 15% were seen once. The sequenced sample was PBMCs or a T cell subset sorted from them (not recorded which). Receptor source: a man younger than 35 who had mild COVID-19 (a few samples of this study predate the infection). Cell type and time point are not known. The CDR3 runs from the conserved cysteine through the conserved F or W. The D gene is left open where the match is weak. A clone size is listed for some rows: how often the clone was seen (once, few, many), or a class if it is expanded.

>TRBV5-4|TRBJ2-2|few|.
CASSAGAANTGELFF
TGTGCCAGCAGCGCGGGGGCAGCGAACACCGGGGAGCTGTTTTTT
>TRBV20-1|TRBJ2-3|few|TRBD2
CSASTGLAHADTQYF
TGCAGTGCTAGTACGGGACTAGCTCACGCAGATACGCAGTATTTT
>TRBV9|TRBJ2-1|.|.
CASSVPGADEQFF
TGTGCCAGCAGCGTACCTGGGGCGGATGAGCAGTTCTTC
>TRBV27|TRBJ1-2|.|TRBD1
CASSFFGTGVYYGYTF
TGTGCCAGCAGTTTCTTCGGGACAGGGGTATACTATGGCTACACCTTC
>TRBV5-4|TRBJ2-3|.|TRBD2
CASSAGTSGGNTQYF
TGTGCCAGCAGCGCCGGGACTAGCGGGGGTAATACGCAGTATTTT
>TRBV4-3|TRBJ2-7|few|TRBD1
CASSQLAGGQGFEQYF
TGCGCCAGCAGCCAGCTAGCCGGGGGACAGGGGTTCGAGCAGTACTTC
>TRBV7-9|TRBJ1-2|.|TRBD1
CASSLQGARGYTF
TGTGCCAGCAGCTTACAGGGGGCTAGAGGCTACACCTTC
>TRBV10-3|TRBJ1-2|few|TRBD1
CAISLAGTGNGYTF
TGTGCCATCAGTTTGGCCGGGACAGGGAACGGCTACACCTTC
>TRBV24-1|TRBJ2-3|.|TRBD1
CATSESRDRDTDTQYF
TGTGCCACCAGTGAGTCCCGGGACAGGGACACAGATACGCAGTATTTT
>TRBV6-8|TRBJ1-6|.|TRBD1
CASSQTTRDRGYSPLHF
TGTGCCAGCAGTCAAACGACGAGGGACAGGGGTTACTCACCCCTACACTTT
>TRBV6-5|TRBJ1-2|few|.
CASSYSFRISF
TGTGCCAGCAGTTACTCGTTCCGTATCTCCTTC
>TRBV29-1|TRBJ2-2|few|.
CSAWDTGYNTGELFF
TGCAGCGCATGGGACACCGGATACAACACCGGGGAGCTGTTTTTT
>TRBV6-2/TRBV6-3|TRBJ2-4|.|.
CASSYGGGARNIQYF
TGTGCCAGCAGTTACGGTGGCGGGGCCCGAAACATTCAGTACTTC
>TRBV7-6|TRBJ2-1|few|.
CASSPQERYEQFF
TGTGCCAGCAGCCCTCAGGAAAGGTATGAGCAGTTCTTC
>TRBV4-3|TRBJ2-7|few|.
CASSQEGRVSYEQYF
TGCGCCAGCAGCCAAGAGGGGCGGGTTTCCTACGAGCAGTACTTC
>TRBV12-3/TRBV12-4|TRBJ2-1|few|.
CASSFVAGSYNEQFF
TGTGCCAGCAGTTTCGTTGCGGGCTCCTACAATGAGCAGTTCTTC
>TRBV6-6|TRBJ2-5|few|.
CASSPSWGETQYF
TGTGCCAGCAGTCCTAGTTGGGGGGAGACCCAGTACTTC
>TRBV5-1|TRBJ2-4|.|.
CASSLDPQGSSNIQYF
TGCGCCAGCAGCTTGGACCCACAGGGCTCGTCAAACATTCAGTACTTC
>TRBV5-1|TRBJ2-3|.|TRBD2
CASSFRLAGSTDTQYF
TGCGCCAGCAGCTTCAGACTAGCGGGGTCCACAGATACGCAGTATTTT
>TRBV10-3|TRBJ1-6|.|.
CAIRAEDSPLHF
TGTGCCATCAGGGCGGAAGATTCACCCCTCCACTTT
>TRBV6-5|TRBJ2-1|.|TRBD2
CASSYGLAIGSEQFF
TGTGCCAGCAGTTACGGACTAGCGATAGGCAGTGAGCAGTTCTTC
>TRBV6-5|TRBJ2-1|.|.
CASSYGRGNEQFF
TGTGCCAGCAGTTATGGCCGGGGGAATGAGCAGTTCTTC
>TRBV10-3|TRBJ2-3|.|.
CAISELLEEGEDTQYF
TGTGCCATCAGTGAGCTACTCGAAGAGGGAGAAGATACGCAGTATTTT
>TRBV5-1|TRBJ2-7|few|.
CASSVRVGDPYEQYF
TGCGCCAGCAGCGTCAGGGTCGGGGACCCCTACGAGCAGTACTTC
>TRBV15|TRBJ1-4|.|.
CATSRDHGVREDEKLFF
TGTGCCACCAGCAGAGATCACGGGGTCAGGGAAGACGAAAAACTGTTTTTT
>TRBV15|TRBJ2-7|many|.
CATSVSTPASYEQYF
TGTGCCACCAGCGTCAGCACGCCAGCCTCCTACGAGCAGTACTTC
>TRBV12-3/TRBV12-4|TRBJ1-1|many|TRBD1
CASSVRGLNTEAFF
TGTGCCAGCAGTGTCAGGGGGCTGAACACTGAAGCTTTCTTT
>TRBV4-3|TRBJ2-2|.|.
CASRTSPNTGELFF
TGCGCCAGCAGGACTTCACCGAACACCGGGGAGCTGTTTTTT
>TRBV7-6|TRBJ2-3|few|.
CASSLILNTQYF
TGTGCCAGCAGCTTAATTCTGAATACGCAGTATTTT
>TRBV4-1|TRBJ1-2|few|.
CASSHQDSYGYTF
TGCGCCAGCAGCCACCAGGACAGCTATGGCTACACCTTC